These 30 T cell receptor beta chains originate from one sample sequenced in a study of response to subunit inactivated influenza vaccine. Each CDR3 protein is one row after TCRdb ran MiXCR on the RT-PCR reads. Among under 950,000 distinct CDR3 sequences listed, 21% were seen once. The material sequenced was PBMCs from blood, taken 4 to 6 days after vaccination. All receptors derive from a man aged 45-65 years who received an inactivated influenza vaccine.

The sample holds a few counts of this clonotype. This chain links TRBV4-3 with TRBJ2-6; TRBD2 matches 8 bases. The V segment lost 0 bases and the J segment 1 base; nucleotides outside the gene matches: 8. From germline, CDR1 is LGHNA and CDR2 YSLEER. The CDR3 is made up of 19 amino acids. In DNA, the CDR3 is TGCGCCAGCAGCCAAGATGGGCTAGCGGGTGATTCTGGGGCCAACGTCCTGACTTTC. Encoded protein: CASSQDGLAGDSGANVLTF.

The chain carries TRBV12-3 or TRBV12-4 and TRBJ2-7, with 10 nucleotides matching TRBD1. This CDR3 comprises 16 residues. V trimming: 3 bases; J trimming: 6 bases; junction bases outside the gene matches: 11. For the CDR3, the DNA is TGTGCCAGCAGTTTCTCGACAGGGGGCGCGTTGGCCGAGCAGTACTTC. It codes for CASSFSTGGALAEQYF.

V is TRBV6-2 or TRBV6-3 and J is TRBJ2-6, with D perhaps matching TRBD2 (7 bases). In germline, CDR1 is MNHEY, CDR2 SVGEGT. CDR3 size: 16 residues. Trimming pared 8 bases from V and 4 bases from J, leaving 18 bases between. Here the CDR3 reads CASLGGLASGANVLTF. The DNA for the CDR3 is TGTGCCAGCTTGGGGGGGCTGGCGTCAGGGGCCAACGTCCTGACTTTC.

This chain links TRBV12-3 or TRBV12-4 with TRBJ1-1; 9 bases are a match to TRBD1. V was pared by 5 bases and J by 1 base, with 5 bases of the junction left unmatched. This CDR3 is built from 15 residues. The CDR3 sequence is CASSLEQGANTEAFF. As DNA, the CDR3 is TGTGCCAGCAGTCTGGAACAGGGGGCGAACACTGAAGCTTTCTTT.

This clonotype was detected only once. The J gene is TRBJ1-5, the V gene TRBV4-1; 7 nucleotides align to TRBD1. Trimming at V came to 3 bases and at J to 7 bases, leaving 9 bases not matched to a gene. From germline, CDR1 is MGHRA and CDR2 YSYEKL. The CDR3 contains 15 residues. This CDR3 is CASSQRTGGGQPQHF. CDR3 in DNA: TGCGCCAGCAGCCAGAGGACAGGCGGAGGGCAGCCCCAGCATTTT.

The rearrangement joins TRBV7-8 to TRBJ2-3; tentative D call: TRBD1 (5 bases). Trimming stripped 2 bases from V and 6 bases from J, with 18 bases between. The CDR3 has 16 residues. Per the germline V gene, CDR1 is SGHVS and CDR2 is FQNEAQ. The chain's CDR3 is CASSLHRTLGRDTQYF. CDR3 coding DNA: TGTGCCAGCAGCTTACACAGGACCTTGGGGCGGGATACGCAGTATTTT. The variable domain in full, completed from reference TRBV7-8 and TRBJ2-3, reads GAGVSQSPRYKVAKRGQDVALRCDPISGHVSLFWYQQALGQGPEFLTYFQNEAQLDKSGLPSDRFFAERPEGSVSTLKIQRTQQEDSAVYLCASSLHRTLGRDTQYFGPGTRLTVL.

The chain recombines TRBV7-8 with TRBJ2-7, with D possibly being TRBD1 (6 bases). The CDR3 loop spans 13 amino acids. The germline gives CDR1 SGHVS, CDR2 FQNEAQ. Trimming took 3 bases from V and 5 from J, leaving 11 bases between them. In DNA form, the CDR3 reads TGTGCCAGCAGCTTGGAACAGGGTGACGAGCAGTACTTC. Translating gives CASSLEQGDEQYF.

CDR3: CASSQDGGGWGEAFF. In DNA, the CDR3 is TGCGCCAGCAGCCAAGATGGGGGGGGCTGGGGTGAAGCTTTCTTT. The chain has TRBV4-1 and TRBJ1-1; maybe TRBD1 (6 bases). Germline CDR1 is MGHRA and CDR2 is YSYEKL. The CDR3 runs 15 residues. V was trimmed by 0 bases and J by 7 bases, leaving 15 bases between them.

This clonotype was recorded a few times. The V and J genes are TRBV5-1 and TRBJ2-3; 9 positions agree with TRBD2. This CDR3 comprises 16 residues. The germline gives CDR1 SGHRS, CDR2 YFSETQ. The V and J ends lost 1 base and 3 bases, in that order; junction bases with no gene match: 6. The CDR3 here is CASSLTIAGVTDTQYF. The CDR3 nucleotides read TGCGCCAGCAGCTTGACGATAGCGGGGGTGACAGATACGCAGTATTTT. The whole variable domain, filled in from reference TRBV5-1 and TRBJ2-3, reads KAGVTQTPRYLIKTRGQQVTLSCSPISGHRSVSWYQQTPGQGLQFLFEYFSETQRNKGNFPGRFSGRQFSNSRSEMNVSTLELGDSALYLCASSLTIAGVTDTQYFGPGTRLTVL.

J is TRBJ2-7 and V is TRBV5-1; 10 bases map to TRBD2. Losses at the gene ends were 4 bases for V and 4 bases for J; bases not matched to a gene: 8. This CDR3 has 15 amino acids. Looked up from germline, CDR1 is SGHRS and CDR2 is YFSETQ. This CDR3 reads CASSARTSGRYEQYF. The CDR3 bases are TGCGCCAGCAGCGCACGGACTAGCGGAAGGTACGAGCAGTACTTC.

In its sample, this clonotype was seen a few times. The rearrangement joins TRBV20-1 to TRBJ2-5; 7 nucleotides line up with TRBD2. Losses at the gene ends were 7 bases for V and 0 bases for J; bases not matched to a gene: 8. CDR3 length equals 14 residues. Germline values: CDR1 DFQATT, CDR2 SNEGSKA (reference sequence). This chain's CDR3 is CSVRSSGNQETQYF. The CDR3 bases are TGCAGTGTTCGGTCTAGCGGAAACCAAGAGACCCAGTACTTC.

This clonotype was counted a few times. The CDR3 DNA follows: TGCAGTGCTAGAGATCTAGGGGACAGGGGGTACGAGCAGTACTTC. Its translation is CSARDLGDRGYEQYF. The chain is built from TRBV20-1 and TRBJ2-7; TRBD1 matches at 11 bases. There are 15 residues in the CDR3. Germline V gene sequence: CDR1 DFQATT, CDR2 SNEGSKA (reference sequence). V lost 0 bases, J lost 4 bases, and 5 bases stayed unmatched.

This clonotype was observed a handful of times. The chain couples TRBV6-1 to TRBJ2-7; TRBD1 agrees at 7 bases. Per germline, CDR1 MNHNS and CDR2 SASEGT. V shed 7 bases, J shed 3 bases, and the junction held 9 bases outside the gene matches. This CDR3 spans 14 amino acids. This CDR3 is CASKRQGWGYEQYF. The CDR3 DNA is TGTGCCAGCAAGAGACAGGGTTGGGGCTACGAGCAGTACTTC.

A few counts support this clonotype. The rearrangement links TRBV20-1 to TRBJ1-2; D is unresolved. Trimming shortened V by 2 bases and J by 8 bases, and 9 bases separated the two germline ends. This CDR3 contains 11 residues. The germline gives CDR1 DFQATT, CDR2 SNEGSKA (reference sequence). The CDR3 loop reads CSARSDLGYTF. The CDR3 DNA sequence: TGCAGTGCTAGATCGGATTTAGGCTACACCTTC.

This sequence joins TRBV14 and TRBJ2-7; D is undetermined. The CDR3 length is 15 residues. Germline-derived CDR1 and CDR2 are SGHDN and FVKESK. The V and J ends lost 2 bases and 4 bases respectively, with 15 bases between them. CDR3 amino acids: CASSQTKANTYEQYF. The CDR3 DNA is TGTGCCAGCAGCCAAACAAAAGCCAACACTTACGAGCAGTACTTC.

The genes are TRBV6-5 and TRBJ1-4; possibly TRBD1 for D (5 bases). This CDR3 is built from 14 residues. Germline-derived CDR1 and CDR2 are MNHEY and SVGAGI. The V and J ends lost 2 bases and 7 bases respectively, with 11 bases between them. The CDR3 loop reads CASSYRGSGEKLFF. In DNA form, the CDR3 reads TGTGCCAGCAGTTACAGGGGCAGCGGTGAAAAACTGTTTTTT.

The rearrangement links TRBV4-3 to TRBJ2-3, with 7 bases aligning to TRBD2. The V and J ends lost 3 bases and 6 bases, in that order; junction bases with no gene match: 12. The CDR3 is 16 amino acids. Germline lookup yields CDR1 LGHNA and CDR2 YSLEER. This CDR3 is CASSHGEGDPPDTQYF. The CDR3 nucleotides are TGCGCCAGCAGCCACGGGGAGGGAGATCCCCCGGATACGCAGTATTTT.

J is TRBJ2-7 and V is TRBV2; 9 bases align to TRBD1. Germline V gene data show CDR1 as SNHLY and CDR2 as FYNNEI. The CDR3 is 14 residues long. V dropped 4 bases and J dropped 7; count of bases not matched to a gene: 8. The DNA for the CDR3 is TGTGCCAGCAGTGTCGGCACAGGGGGCATTGAGCAGTACTTC. It is translated as CASSVGTGGIEQYF.

The V and J genes are TRBV20-1 and TRBJ2-2; possible D gene TRBD2, 5 bases. Between the trimmed V and J ends, which lost 1 base and 1 base, there was a span of 7 bases. CDR3 size: 14 residues. Germline V gene sequence: CDR1 DFQATT, CDR2 SNEGSKA (reference sequence). CDR3 region: CSARGRENTGELFF. The CDR3 DNA reads TGCAGTGCTAGAGGTCGGGAGAACACCGGGGAGCTGTTTTTT.

This clonotype was seen a handful of times. This chain links TRBV5-1 with TRBJ2-7; D is undetermined. The V end lost 1 base, the J end lost 5 bases, and 7 bases lay between the germline ends. This CDR3 contains 12 residues. The V gene's germline CDR1 is SGHRS and CDR2 YFSETQ. The CDR3 DNA reads as TGCGCCAGCAGCTTGTCTGGGGACGAGCAGTACTTC. Translated, it gives CASSLSGDEQYF.

This clonotype was observed a handful of times. The chain is built from TRBV2 and TRBJ2-1; D not certain. The CDR3 runs to 11 residues. Looked up from germline, CDR1 is SNHLY and CDR2 is FYNNEI. V was clipped by 8 bases and J by 5 bases, with 7 bases between them. The chain's CDR3 is CASEVNNEQFF. CDR3 DNA: TGTGCCAGCGAAGTCAACAATGAGCAGTTCTTC.

This clonotype occurred a few times. The chain is built from TRBV25-1 and TRBJ2-1, with D possibly being TRBD2 (6 bases). Germline lookup yields CDR1 MGHDK and CDR2 SYGVNS. This CDR3 has 12 amino acids. The V and J ends lost 8 bases and 6 bases respectively, with 11 bases between them. The CDR3 region has the DNA TGTGCCAGCCAAACTAGCATCAATGAGCAGTTCTTC. It encodes CASQTSINEQFF.

The CDR3 sequence is CASSLGPTGQSPQHF. CDR3 sequence (DNA): TGCGCCAGCAGCTTGGGACCGACCGGCCAATCGCCCCAGCATTTT. This chain joins TRBV5-1 and TRBJ1-5; D remains ambiguous. The germline CDR1 and CDR2 sequences are SGHRS and YFSETQ. The CDR3 totals 15 residues. V was clipped by 0 bases and J by 9 bases, with 16 bases between them.

The V gene is TRBV6-2 or TRBV6-3, the J gene TRBJ2-7, with D possibly being TRBD1 (5 bases). CDR1 and CDR2 (germline): MNHEY, SVGEGT. V lost 6 bases to trimming and J lost 2 bases, with 8 bases between them. This CDR3 has 12 residues. The CDR3 DNA reads TGTGCCAGCAGACAGGAGACCTACGAGCAGTACTTC. Translating gives CASRQETYEQYF.

The chain is built from TRBV4-1 and TRBJ2-2; 7 bases are a match to TRBD2. The CDR3 spans 14 residues. Trimming at V came to 6 bases and at J to 7 bases, leaving 8 bases not matched to a gene. Germline V gene data show CDR1 as MGHRA and CDR2 as YSYEKL. CDR3 bases: TGCGCCAGCAGTGCGGGGGACGCGGTCGGGGAGCTGTTTTTT. Protein: CASSAGDAVGELFF.

This clonotype has a handful of counts. The V gene is TRBV12-3 or TRBV12-4, the J gene TRBJ1-1; D unresolved. The V and J ends lost 3 bases and 8 bases respectively, with 22 bases between them. The CDR3 runs 16 residues. CDR3 protein: CASSFNVNSPGREAFF. The DNA for the CDR3 is TGTGCCAGCAGTTTTAACGTGAACAGCCCAGGTCGGGAAGCTTTCTTT.

This clonotype was found a few times. The genes are TRBV9 and TRBJ2-5, with 13 bases matching TRBD2. The junction had 1 base not matched to a gene; V was cut back by 0 bases and J by 2 bases. The CDR3 contains 16 residues. The germline V gene has CDR1 SGDLS and CDR2 YYNGEE. CDR3 protein: CASSVEGLAGQETQYF. Here the CDR3 DNA reads TGTGCCAGCAGCGTAGAGGGACTAGCGGGACAAGAGACCCAGTACTTC. The entire variable domain, with the rest obtained from reference TRBV9 and TRBJ2-5, is as follows: DSGVTQTPKHLITATGQRVTLRCSPRSGDLSVYWYQQSLDQGLQFLIQYYNGEERAKGNILERFSAQQFPDLHSELNLSSLELGDSALYFCASSVEGLAGQETQYFGPGTRLLVL.

This clonotype has just a few counts. The V gene is TRBV20-1, the J gene TRBJ1-1, with a possible D match to TRBD1 (5 bases). The V end was cut by 6 bases, the J end by 1 base, with 15 bases between. Germline V lookup: CDR1 DFQATT, CDR2 SNEGSKA (reference sequence). CDR3 size: 14 residues. The CDR3 bases are TGCAGTGCGACCCCCAATGACAGGAACACTGAAGCTTTCTTT. Protein: CSATPNDRNTEAFF.

This clonotype occurred a few times. The chain combines TRBV6-2 or TRBV6-3 with TRBJ2-5; D assignment may be TRBD1 or TRBD2 (5 bases each). The CDR3 is 14 residues long. The ends were cut back, 5 bases at V and 4 bases at J, with 14 bases in the middle. Germline-derived CDR1 and CDR2 are MNHEY and SVGEGT. This chain's CDR3 is CASSAGDPGETQYF. In DNA form, the CDR3 reads TGTGCCAGCAGTGCTGGGGACCCCGGAGAGACCCAGTACTTC.

This clonotype was seen only a few times. V and J are TRBV24-1 and TRBJ2-5; 9 positions agree with TRBD1. Per the germline V gene, CDR1 is KGHDR and CDR2 is SFDVKD. The V gene end was trimmed by 3 bases and the J gene end by 6 bases; junction bases not matched to a gene: 4. The CDR3 extends over 14 amino acids. The CDR3 DNA reads TGTGCCACCAGTGATACAGGACAGGGGAAGACCCAGTACTTC. Translated: CATSDTGQGKTQYF.